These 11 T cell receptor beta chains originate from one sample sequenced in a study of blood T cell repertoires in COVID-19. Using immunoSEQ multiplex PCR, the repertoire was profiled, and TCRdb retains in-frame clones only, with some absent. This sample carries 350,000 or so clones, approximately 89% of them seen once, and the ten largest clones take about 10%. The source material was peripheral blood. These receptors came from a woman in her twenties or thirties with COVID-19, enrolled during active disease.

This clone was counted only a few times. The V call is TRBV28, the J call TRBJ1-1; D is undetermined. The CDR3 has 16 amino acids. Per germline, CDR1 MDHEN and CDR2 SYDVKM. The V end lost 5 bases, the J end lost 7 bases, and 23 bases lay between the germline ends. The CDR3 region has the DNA TGTGCCAGCAGTATGACCTTTACCCGGGAGCGGGGTGAAGCTTTCTTT. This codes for CASSMTFTRERGEAFF.

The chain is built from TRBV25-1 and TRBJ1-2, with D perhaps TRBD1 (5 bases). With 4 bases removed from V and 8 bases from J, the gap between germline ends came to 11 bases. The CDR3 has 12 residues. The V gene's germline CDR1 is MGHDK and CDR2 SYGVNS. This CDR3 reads CASSAPGLGYTF. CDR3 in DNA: TGTGCCAGCAGTGCTCCAGGGTTAGGCTACACCTTC.

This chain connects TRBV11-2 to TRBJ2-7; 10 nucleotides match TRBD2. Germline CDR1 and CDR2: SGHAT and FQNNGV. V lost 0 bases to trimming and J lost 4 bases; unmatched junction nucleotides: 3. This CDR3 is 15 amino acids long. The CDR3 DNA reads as TGTGCCAGCAGCTTAGACGGACTAGCGGCATACGAGCAGTACTTC. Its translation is CASSLDGLAAYEQYF.

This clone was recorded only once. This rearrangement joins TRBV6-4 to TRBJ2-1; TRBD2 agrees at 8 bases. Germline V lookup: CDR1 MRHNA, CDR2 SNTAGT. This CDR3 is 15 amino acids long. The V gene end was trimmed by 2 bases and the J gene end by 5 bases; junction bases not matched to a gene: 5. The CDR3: CASSDAAGANNEQFF. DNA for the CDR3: TGTGCCAGCAGTGACGCAGCGGGAGCCAACAATGAGCAGTTCTTC.

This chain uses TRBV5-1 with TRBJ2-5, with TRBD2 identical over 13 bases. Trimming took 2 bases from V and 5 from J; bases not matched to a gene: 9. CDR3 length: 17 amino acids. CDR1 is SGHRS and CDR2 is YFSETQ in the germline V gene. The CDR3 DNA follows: TGCGCCAGCAGCTTACGGACTAGCGGGAGTTATGGTGAGACCCAGTACTTC. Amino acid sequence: CASSLRTSGSYGETQYF.

In DNA form, the CDR3 reads TGTGCCAGTAAGAACAGGGGGCAAGCAGATACGCAGTATTTT. This codes for CASKNRGQADTQYF. The rearrangement uses TRBV19 and TRBJ2-3; 9 bases are shared with TRBD1. The germline V gene has CDR1 LNHDA and CDR2 SQIVND (reference sequence). The ends lost 7 bases at V and 4 bases at J; junction bases unmatched: 6. This CDR3 has 14 residues.

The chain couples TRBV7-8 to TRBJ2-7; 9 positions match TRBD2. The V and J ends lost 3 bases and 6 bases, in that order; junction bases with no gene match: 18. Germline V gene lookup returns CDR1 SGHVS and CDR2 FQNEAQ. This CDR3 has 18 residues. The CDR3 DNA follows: TGTGCCAGCAGCTTGTGGGATAATAGCGGGAGCCATGTTTCCGAGCAGTACTTC. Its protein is CASSLWDNSGSHVSEQYF.

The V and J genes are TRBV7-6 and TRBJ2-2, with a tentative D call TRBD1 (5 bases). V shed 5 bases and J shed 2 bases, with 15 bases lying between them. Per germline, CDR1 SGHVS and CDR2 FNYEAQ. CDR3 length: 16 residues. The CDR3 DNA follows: TGTGCCAGCAGCCCCTGGGGCTTCTCCAACACCGGGGAGCTGTTTTTT. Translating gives CASSPWGFSNTGELFF.

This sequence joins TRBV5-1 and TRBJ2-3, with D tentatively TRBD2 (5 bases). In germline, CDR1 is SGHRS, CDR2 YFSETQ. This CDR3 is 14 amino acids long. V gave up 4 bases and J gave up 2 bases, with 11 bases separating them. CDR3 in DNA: TGCGCCAGCAGCCCGGAGGCGGCCACAGATACGCAGTATTTT. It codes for CASSPEAATDTQYF.

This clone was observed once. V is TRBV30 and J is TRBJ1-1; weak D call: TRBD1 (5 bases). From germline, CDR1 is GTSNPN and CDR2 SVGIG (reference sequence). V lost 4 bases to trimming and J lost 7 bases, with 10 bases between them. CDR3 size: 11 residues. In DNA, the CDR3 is TGTGCCTGGATCTCAGGGATTGAAGCTTTCTTT. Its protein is CAWISGIEAFF.

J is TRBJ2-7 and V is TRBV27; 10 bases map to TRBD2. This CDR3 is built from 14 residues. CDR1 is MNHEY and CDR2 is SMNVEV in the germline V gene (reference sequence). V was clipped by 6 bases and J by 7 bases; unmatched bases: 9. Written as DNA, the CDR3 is TGTGCCAGCAGGGCTAGCGGGAGAATAGGGGAGCAGTACTTC. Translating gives CASRASGRIGEQYF.